A selection of T cell receptor beta chains follows, all from one sample in a study of cytomegalovirus exposure and HLA in healthy donors. The data were produced by immunoSEQ multiplex PCR, yet TCRdb's version contains in-frame clones alone and is incomplete. In the table there are under 250,000 clones, about 81% of which are singletons. Sample: PBMCs. The receptor source for this set is a woman aged 25 to 39 in good health and CMV-seronegative. Both conserved end residues are trimmed from each CDR3. A D gene is named only where the DNA matches it firmly.

j_call: TRBJ2-7; d_call: TRBD1; v_call: TRBV7-9; cdr3_aa: ASSLETGASYEQY
j_call: TRBJ2-1; d_call: TRBD2; v_call: TRBV30; cdr3_aa: AWTLPGLAYNEQF
j_call: TRBJ2-7; d_call: -; v_call: TRBV5-1; cdr3_aa: ASSLGWRDPNYEQY
j_call: TRBJ1-4; d_call: TRBD1; v_call: TRBV27; cdr3_aa: ASSARDRGREKLF
j_call: TRBJ2-3; d_call: -; v_call: TRBV5-1; cdr3_aa: ASSFGPGTDTQY
j_call: TRBJ1-1; d_call: TRBD1; v_call: TRBV18; cdr3_aa: ASSLTTGGMNTEAF
j_call: TRBJ1-1; d_call: -; v_call: TRBV5-1; cdr3_aa: ASSPSPAGPMNTEAF
j_call: TRBJ2-1; d_call: TRBD1; v_call: TRBV27; cdr3_aa: ASSPGQGAGNEQF
j_call: TRBJ2-3; d_call: TRBD2; v_call: TRBV25-1; cdr3_aa: ASSEFTSGRADTQY
j_call: TRBJ2-2; d_call: TRBD1; v_call: TRBV28; cdr3_aa: ASSRAGAGGTGELF
j_call: TRBJ2-3; d_call: TRBD2; v_call: TRBV5-1; cdr3_aa: ASSPRLAGKGADTQY